This T cell receptor (beta chain) was documented in a study of vaccination effects on CD4 cells after COVID-19. About the study: Early and late post-vaccination sampling was undertaken in a cohort of a few convalescent patients.

Sequencing in the ViraFEST assay came after antigen-specific CD4+ T cells had been expanded with viral peptide pools, which were used to stimulate PBMC. CD4+ T cells were isolated after less than 12 days of culture. This person's SARS-CoV-2 infection, confirmed by PCR, occurred between March and December 2020. Everyone in the study got two shots of either the BNT162b2 or mRNA-1273 vaccine. IL-2 at around 9.8 IU/ml and peptides at about 9.2 ug/ml were added to cultured PBMC, a few million per well. Each culture had half its medium swapped for IL-2 medium on days 3 and 7. Clones were sequenced by immunoSEQ multiplex PCR, and TCRdb holds only the in-frame ones, with some missing. The sample consists of 17,000 or so clones, around 80% of them appearing once. As to this clone: Its antigen is currently unknown.

This clonotype was obtained from a human donor who had a prior SARS-CoV-2 infection. The specimen was CD4+ T cells from PBMCs cultured with SARS-CoV-2 spike peptides, collected after COVID-19 vaccination.

CDR3 loop: CASSYRGQARFF. DNA of the CDR3: TGTGCCAGCAGTTACCGGGGCCAGGCGAGGTTCTTC. This sequence joins TRBV6-5 and TRBJ2-1; D is perhaps TRBD1 or TRBD2 (5 bases each). From germline, CDR1 is MNHEY and CDR2 SVGAGI. The CDR3 has 12 residues. The V end lost 2 bases, the J end lost 15 bases, and 14 bases lay between the germline ends.